The 31 T cell receptor beta chains in this list originate from one sample, sequenced in a study of blood T cell repertoires in COVID-19. TCRdb's table, derived via immunoSEQ multiplex PCR, lists solely in-frame clones and lacks some. The sample yields some 200,000 clones, about three quarters seen once. Sequenced: peripheral blood. These receptor sequences come from a woman aged 50 to 60 with active or convalescent COVID-19.

This clone appeared a single time. This chain uses TRBV10-3 with TRBJ1-2, with TRBD1 as a possible D gene (6 bases). Trimming cost V 3 bases and J 7 bases, with 15 bases left between them. The CDR3 covers 14 residues. Germline V gene data show CDR1 as ENHRY and CDR2 as SYGVKD. CDR3 loop: CAISDFQGIFGYTF. DNA of the CDR3: TGTGCCATCAGTGACTTTCAGGGGATATTTGGCTACACCTTC.

The V call is TRBV5-1, the J call TRBJ2-5, with a weak D call TRBD1 (6 bases). This CDR3 contains 15 residues. CDR1 is SGHRS, CDR2 YFSETQ, per germline. V dropped 2 bases and J dropped 2 bases, with 13 bases sitting between them. The CDR3 DNA sequence: TGCGCCAGCAGCTTTAATACAGGGCCTCAAGAGACCCAGTACTTC. This encodes CASSFNTGPQETQYF.

V usage is TRBV2 and J usage is TRBJ2-7; a weak D match, TRBD1 (5 bases). Trimming removed 1 base at V and 0 bases at J, with 10 bases between. The V gene's germline CDR1 is SNHLY and CDR2 FYNNEI. This CDR3 comprises 15 residues. The CDR3 DNA reads as TGTGCCAGCAGTGAAGGACAGCCTGGCTCCTACGAGCAGTACTTC. It encodes CASSEGQPGSYEQYF.

The V and J genes are TRBV7-2 and TRBJ1-2, with TRBD1 identical over 7 bases. The germline V gene has CDR1 SGHTA and CDR2 FQGNSA. V dropped 5 bases and J dropped 7; count of bases not matched to a gene: 7. The CDR3 loop spans 13 amino acids. The CDR3 nucleotides read TGTGCCAGCAGCAAACGACAGGGCGGTGGCTACACCTTC. It yields the protein CASSKRQGGGYTF.

The V gene is TRBV4-3, the J gene TRBJ2-2; 9 bases fit TRBD2. Trimming at V came to 0 bases and at J to 3 bases, leaving 2 bases not matched to a gene. The CDR3 covers 16 residues. The germline gives CDR1 LGHNA, CDR2 YSLEER. This chain's CDR3 is CASSQEGGGDTGELFF. CDR3 nucleotides: TGCGCCAGCAGCCAAGAAGGCGGGGGGGACACCGGGGAGCTGTTTTTT.

In its sample, this clone was seen once. A single base separates this from a much larger clone, so it may be a read error. The chain employs TRBV14 and TRBJ2-2, with TRBD1 as a possible D gene (5 bases). The germline V gene has CDR1 SGHDN and CDR2 FVKESK. V was clipped by 1 base and J by 3 bases, with 6 bases between them. This CDR3 has 14 residues. The DNA of the CDR3 is TGTGCCAGCAGCCAAGGACAGTACACCGGGGAGCTGTTTTTT. The encoded protein is CASSQGQYTGELFF.

This chain links TRBV7-8 with TRBJ1-5, with D unclear. Per the germline V gene, CDR1 is SGHVS and CDR2 is FQNEAQ. Trimming took 5 bases from V and 3 from J, leaving 14 bases between them. CDR3 length: 15 amino acids. The CDR3 bases are TGTGCCAGCAGCCGAGATACAGTTATCAATCAGCCCCAGCATTTT. It is translated as CASSRDTVINQPQHF.

J is TRBJ2-1 and V is TRBV7-3; D remains unclear. The V gene lost 2 bases and the J gene lost 3 bases, with 11 bases spanning the gap. The CDR3 has 15 amino acids. Per germline, CDR1 SGHTA and CDR2 FQGTGA. The CDR3 loop reads CASSLLVSGYNEQFF. Here the CDR3 DNA reads TGTGCCAGCAGCTTACTAGTCTCGGGCTACAATGAGCAGTTCTTC.

The rearrangement links TRBV5-1 to TRBJ1-6, with D possibly TRBD1 on 5 matching bases. Trimming shortened V by 3 bases and J by 10 bases, and 17 bases separated the two germline ends. The CDR3 extends over 15 amino acids. Germline values: CDR1 SGHRS, CDR2 YFSETQ. The CDR3 protein is CASSWGLAYGSPLHF. The CDR3 nucleotides read TGCGCCAGCAGCTGGGGCTTGGCATACGGGTCACCCCTCCACTTT.

CDR3 region: CASSVAERATDTQYF. CDR3 bases: TGTGCCAGCAGCGTAGCAGAGCGGGCCACAGATACGCAGTATTTT. This chain connects TRBV9 to TRBJ2-3; perhaps TRBD2 as D (6 bases). The CDR3 runs 15 residues. The V and J ends lost 0 bases and 2 bases respectively, with 10 bases between them. Looked up from germline, CDR1 is SGDLS and CDR2 is YYNGEE.

The CDR3 protein is CAWDRDSYGYTF. The CDR3 DNA reads TGTGCCTGGGACCGGGACAGCTATGGCTACACCTTC. This sequence joins TRBV30 and TRBJ1-2, with 7 bases identical to TRBD1. Germline V CDR1 and CDR2: GTSNPN, SVGIG (reference sequence). The CDR3 runs 12 residues. V trimming: 5 bases; J trimming: 4 bases; junction bases outside the gene matches: 4.

Details on this clone: The same CDR3 can be traced to other DNA sequences in this sample. V usage is TRBV7-2 and J usage is TRBJ1-2, with TRBD1 identical over 7 bases. Trimming took 5 bases from V and 3 from J; bases not matched to a gene: 3. The CDR3 sequence is 13 residues long. CDR1 and CDR2 (germline): SGHTA, FQGNSA. CDR3 sequence: CASSPDRDYGYTF. The CDR3, as DNA: TGTGCCAGCAGCCCCGACAGGGACTATGGCTACACCTTC.

The CDR3 nucleotides read TGTGCCAGCAGTCCACCCCGGGACAGGGAGCGTAATTCACCCCTCCACTTT. Translation: CASSPPRDRERNSPLHF. The chain links TRBV28 to TRBJ1-6; 9 nucleotides match TRBD1. The CDR3 loop spans 17 amino acids. V lost 5 bases, J lost 6 bases, and 11 bases stayed unmatched. Germline lookup yields CDR1 MDHEN and CDR2 SYDVKM. Based on the CDR3 plus reference TRBV28 and TRBJ1-6, the full variable domain is DVKVTQSSRYLVKRTGEKVFLECVQDMDHENMFWYRQDPGLGLRLIYFSYDVKMKEKGDIPEGYSVSREKKERFSLILESASTNQTSMYLCASSPPRDRERNSPLHFGNGTRLTVT.

This clone occurred a few times. The genes are TRBV7-8 and TRBJ1-1; 7 nucleotides align to TRBD1. The germline CDR1 and CDR2 sequences are SGHVS and FQNEAQ. Trimming removed 3 bases from V and 0 bases from J; junction bases left unmatched: 7. CDR3 length: 16 amino acids. The CDR3 nucleotides are TGTGCCAGCAGCTTGGACAGGCGAGAGATGAACACTGAAGCTTTCTTT. The encoded protein is CASSLDRREMNTEAFF.

V usage is TRBV5-1 and J usage is TRBJ2-1; maybe TRBD2 (6 bases). Trimming removed 4 bases at V and 16 bases at J, with 24 bases between. Germline CDR1 and CDR2: SGHRS and YFSETQ. The CDR3 consists of 14 residues. In nucleotides, the CDR3 is TGCGCCAGCAGCCTGCAATCCGAACGGGACTCTCGTTTCTTC. Amino acids: CASSLQSERDSRFF. The whole variable domain, remainder taken from reference TRBV5-1 and TRBJ2-1, is KAGVTQTPRYLIKTRGQQVTLSCSPISGHRSVSWYQQTPGQGLQFLFEYFSETQRNKGNFPGRFSGRQFSNSRSEMNVSTLELGDSALYLCASSLQSERDSRFFGPGTRLTVL.

This clone was seen a handful of times. V and J are TRBV19 and TRBJ1-2, with 9 bases matching TRBD1. Trimming removed 11 bases from V and 6 bases from J; junction bases left unmatched: 10. Germline loops: CDR1 LNHDA, CDR2 SQIVND (reference sequence). This CDR3 is 13 amino acids long. In DNA, the CDR3 is TGTGCCCAAGGGGACAGGGTCCTGCATGGCTACACCTTC. It encodes CAQGDRVLHGYTF.

This chain links TRBV7-2 with TRBJ2-3; the D gene is possibly TRBD2 (6 bases). Germline V gene sequence: CDR1 SGHTA, CDR2 FQGNSA. V lost 5 bases to trimming and J lost 2 bases, with 14 bases between them. The CDR3 runs to 15 residues. Here the CDR3 reads CASSTMGLLTDTQYF. The CDR3 DNA is TGTGCCAGCAGCACTATGGGACTCCTCACAGATACGCAGTATTTT.

The CDR3: CASSSLWGDLFTADPEKLFF. DNA for the CDR3: TGTGCCAGCAGCTCCCTCTGGGGGGACCTTTTCACGGCCGATCCTGAAAAACTGTTTTTT. The chain uses TRBV7-8 and TRBJ1-4; possibly TRBD1 for D (5 bases). The germline gives CDR1 SGHVS, CDR2 FQNEAQ. V gave up 4 bases and J gave up 7 bases, with 31 bases separating them. The CDR3 sequence is 20 residues long. Looking up the rest from reference TRBV7-8 and TRBJ1-4 gives the full variable domain: GAGVSQSPRYKVAKRGQDVALRCDPISGHVSLFWYQQALGQGPEFLTYFQNEAQLDKSGLPSDRFFAERPEGSVSTLKIQRTQQEDSAVYLCASSSLWGDLFTADPEKLFFGSGTQLSVL.

V is TRBV4-3 and J is TRBJ1-2, with 9 bases aligning to TRBD1. Germline CDR1 and CDR2: LGHNA and YSLEER. The CDR3 consists of 15 residues. V was clipped by 4 bases and J by 7 bases; unmatched bases: 10. The CDR3 sequence is CASSPTGGARVGYTF. CDR3 nucleotides: TGCGCCAGCAGCCCTACAGGGGGCGCTCGGGTTGGCTACACCTTC.

The genes are TRBV12-5 and TRBJ1-2, with a possible D match to TRBD1 (5 bases). The V end lost 6 bases, the J end lost 0 bases, and 11 bases lay between the germline ends. Germline V gene lookup returns CDR1 LGHNT and CDR2 FRNRAP. This CDR3 is 14 amino acids long. Here the CDR3 reads CASGRTPSNYGYTF. The CDR3 region has the DNA TGTGCTAGTGGACGGACACCCTCTAACTATGGCTACACCTTC.

The chain links TRBV2 to TRBJ1-1, with TRBD1 as a possible D gene (5 bases). The ends were cut back, 4 bases at V and 2 bases at J, with 20 bases in the middle. Germline values: CDR1 SNHLY, CDR2 FYNNEI. This CDR3 comprises 17 residues. The CDR3 DNA is TGTGCCAGCAGTGGTGGGATGGGGGGTTCAGGTAACACTGAAGCTTTCTTT. Translating it yields CASSGGMGGSGNTEAFF.

CDR3 sequence reads: CASTEGWEVVEKLFF. DNA of the CDR3: TGTGCCAGCACCGAAGGGTGGGAGGTCGTGGAAAAACTGTTTTTT. The chain has TRBV2 and TRBJ1-4, with D unresolved. The CDR3 length is 15 residues. CDR1 is SNHLY, CDR2 FYNNEI, per germline. V lost 7 bases and J 8 bases, leaving 20 bases between the germline ends.

This clone was detected many times. The chain has TRBV7-8 and TRBJ1-5; D unclear. Per germline, CDR1 SGHVS and CDR2 FQNEAQ. Trimming stripped 1 base from V and 7 bases from J, with 14 bases between. This CDR3 contains 15 residues. The CDR3 loop is CASSLGGMSGQPQHF. The CDR3 bases are TGTGCCAGCAGCTTAGGAGGGATGAGTGGCCAGCCCCAGCATTTT.

This clone was seen a handful of times. The V gene is TRBV2, the J gene TRBJ2-7; 7 positions match TRBD2. The CDR3 contains 12 residues. V lost 4 bases, J lost 6 bases, and 3 bases stayed unmatched. Germline lookup yields CDR1 SNHLY and CDR2 FYNNEI. The CDR3 reads CASSGGGSEQYF. The CDR3 nucleotides read TGTGCCAGCAGTGGGGGAGGGTCCGAGCAGTACTTC.

The J gene is TRBJ2-1, the V gene TRBV5-1; 12 nucleotides align to TRBD2. After removal of 1 base from V and 5 bases from J, the junction contained 1 base not matched to a gene. The CDR3 spans 15 residues. Germline CDR1 reads SGHRS; CDR2 reads YFSETQ. The CDR3 protein is CASSLRTSGDNEQFF. CDR3 DNA sequence: TGCGCCAGCAGCTTGCGGACTAGCGGGGACAATGAGCAGTTCTTC.

This chain uses TRBV12-3 or TRBV12-4 with TRBJ1-2; D gene unclear. V dropped 5 bases and J dropped 4 bases, with 8 bases sitting between them. The CDR3 has 12 amino acids. In DNA form, the CDR3 reads TGTGCCAGCAGTCCCGGAGGCTATGGCTACACCTTC. This codes for CASSPGGYGYTF.

The chain links TRBV19 to TRBJ2-2; TRBD2 might be the D (6 bases). This CDR3 has 15 residues. Germline lookup yields CDR1 LNHDA and CDR2 SQIVND (reference sequence). Trimming left V 1 base short and J 7 bases short, with 13 bases between. The CDR3 DNA sequence: TGTGCCAGTAGTATAGTTGGCGGGATGGTCGGGGAGCTGTTTTTT. Its translation is CASSIVGGMVGELFF.

This chain links TRBV28 with TRBJ1-2; D gene uncertain. The CDR3 runs 15 residues. CDR1 and CDR2 from the germline V gene are MDHEN and SYDVKM. V lost 2 bases to trimming and J lost 4 bases, with 14 bases between them. CDR3 coding DNA: TGTGCCAGCAGTTTAGGCTCAGAGGTCGGCTATGGCTACACCTTC. This gives the protein CASSLGSEVGYGYTF.

The chain joins TRBV11-3 to TRBJ2-2; 7 bases fit TRBD1. Germline V gives CDR1 SGHNT, CDR2 YENEEA. V dropped 7 bases and J dropped 5; count of bases not matched to a gene: 7. The CDR3 consists of 14 residues. Here the CDR3 reads CASKRGRGTGELFF. Here the CDR3 DNA reads TGTGCCAGCAAAAGGGGGCGCGGGACCGGGGAGCTGTTTTTT.

The J gene is TRBJ2-2, the V gene TRBV4-2, with 7 bases lining up with TRBD2. Losses at the gene ends were 4 bases for V and 3 bases for J; bases not matched to a gene: 8. The CDR3 is 16 residues long. Germline CDR1 and CDR2: LGHNA and YNFKEQ. The CDR3 protein is CASSPTAGEDTGELFF. The CDR3 region has the DNA TGTGCCAGCAGCCCGACGGCGGGGGAGGACACCGGGGAGCTGTTTTTT.

This chain links TRBV7-2 with TRBJ2-5; D might be TRBD2 (5 bases). Germline V CDR1 and CDR2: SGHTA, FQGNSA. The CDR3 sequence is 14 residues long. Trimming removed 0 bases from V and 4 bases from J, with 9 bases in between. CDR3: CASSLARGSETQYF. The CDR3 DNA reads TGTGCCAGCAGCTTAGCCCGGGGTTCAGAGACCCAGTACTTC.